This TCR beta chain was captured in a study of blood T cell repertoires in COVID-19. Study-level background: Samples of COVID-19 (acute and convalescent) were obtained from the United States, Italy and Spain. T cells, B-cell-depleted T cells, or PBMCs supplied cDNA or gDNA.

Original handling: Amplification of reference gene primers was used by the study to estimate nucleated cell counts. The protocol was immunoSEQ multiplex PCR, while the TCRdb copy is restricted to in-frame clones and leaves out a portion. The DNA was the basis for D and trimming; V, J and clone size are from that table. In the table there are over 120,000 clones, around 86% of which are singletons. Only a few counts were recorded for this clone. The sequence was obtained from a man between 45 and 60 years old who had recovered from COVID-19. Material: peripheral blood.

The CDR3 protein is CASSLESRGGTDTQYF. DNA for the CDR3: TGTGCCAGCAGCTTAGAATCGCGGGGGGGCACAGATACGCAGTATTTT. This chain links TRBV11-2 with TRBJ2-3; 8 bases are shared with TRBD2. The V gene end was trimmed by 0 bases and the J gene end by 1 base; junction bases not matched to a gene: 3. The CDR3 covers 16 residues. Germline-derived CDR1 and CDR2 are SGHAT and FQNNGV.